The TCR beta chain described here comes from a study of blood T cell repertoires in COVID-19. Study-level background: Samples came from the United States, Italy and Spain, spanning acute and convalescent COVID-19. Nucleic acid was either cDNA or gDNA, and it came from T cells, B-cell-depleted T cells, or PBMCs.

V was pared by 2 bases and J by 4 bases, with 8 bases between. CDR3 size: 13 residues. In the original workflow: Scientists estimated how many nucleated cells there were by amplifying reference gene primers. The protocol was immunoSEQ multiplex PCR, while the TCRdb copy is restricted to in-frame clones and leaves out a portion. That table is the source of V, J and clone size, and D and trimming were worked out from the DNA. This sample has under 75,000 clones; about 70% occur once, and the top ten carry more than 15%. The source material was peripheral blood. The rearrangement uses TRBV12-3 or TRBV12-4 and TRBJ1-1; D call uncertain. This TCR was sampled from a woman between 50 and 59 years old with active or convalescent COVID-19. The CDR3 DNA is TGTGCCAGCAGTTTAAGCGCGGGCACTGAAGCTTTCTTT. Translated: CASSLSAGTEAFF.